Following are 2 T cell receptor beta chains from one sample sequenced in a study of T cell responses to AZD1222 COVID-19 vaccine. Profiled with immunoSEQ multiplex PCR; TCRdb holds only in-frame clones, not every one. Among 170,000 or so clones listed, about 86% were seen once. The sequencing here drew on peripheral blood, taken 28 days after the second AZD1222 dose. The receptor source for this set is an adult who received the AZD1222 COVID-19 vaccine.

This chain connects TRBV5-1 to TRBJ1-6, with 8 bases aligning to TRBD1. J gave up 9 bases and V 0 bases, and 5 bases lay outside the gene matches. Germline CDR1 SGHRS, CDR2 YFSETQ. The length of the CDR3 is 15 residues. Here the CDR3 DNA reads TGCGCCAGCAGCTTGGAAGGGACAGGAGGTTCACCCCTCCACTTT. Protein sequence: CASSLEGTGGSPLHF.

J is TRBJ2-1 and V is TRBV15, with a tentative D call TRBD2 (6 bases). The CDR3 extends over 16 amino acids. Germline V gene data show CDR1 as LNHNV and CDR2 as YYDKDF (reference sequence). The germline V and J ends were trimmed by 3 bases and 4 bases, with 16 bases remaining between them. The CDR3 DNA reads as TGTGCCACCAGCAGCGGTGTTAGCGGACTTTACAATGAGCAGTTCTTC. This sequence encodes CATSSGVSGLYNEQFF.